Listed below are T cell receptor beta chains from one sample, sequenced in a study of T cell responses to AZD1222 COVID-19 vaccine. The data were produced by immunoSEQ multiplex PCR, yet TCRdb's version contains in-frame clones alone and is incomplete. The repertoire has tens of thousands of clones, roughly 80% of them found once; the top ten carry around 45%. The sample in question was peripheral blood, obtained 28 days after the second AZD1222 dose. These receptors originate from an adult who received the AZD1222 COVID-19 vaccine. The CDR3 runs from the conserved cysteine through the conserved F or W. D genes are given only for firm matches. Not every row has a clone size; where given, it reads once, few, many or a size class.

d_call	v_call	j_call	clone_size	cdr3_aa	cdr3_nt
TRBD1	TRBV28	TRBJ1-6	NA	CASSITGGTGNSPLHF	TGTGCCAGCAGTATCACAGGGGGCACCGGTAATTCACCCCTCCACTTT
NA	TRBV9	TRBJ2-2	NA	CASSDSREWELFF	TGTGCCAGCAGCGATTCCCGGGAGTGGGAGCTGTTTTTT
TRBD2	TRBV7-3	TRBJ2-7	few	CASSLTPLAGSDEQYF	TGTGCCAGCAGCTTAACCCCCCTAGCGGGATCGGACGAGCAGTACTTC
NA	TRBV27	TRBJ2-7	few	CASSLSGDYEQYF	TGTGCCAGCAGTTTATCAGGGGACTACGAGCAGTACTTC
NA	TRBV6-4	TRBJ1-2	NA	CASRDEGGNNYGYTF	TGTGCCAGCAGGGACGAGGGGGGAAATAACTATGGCTACACCTTC
NA	TRBV6-5	TRBJ2-5	NA	CASWTYRDGQETQYF	TGTGCCAGCTGGACCTACAGGGATGGCCAAGAGACCCAGTACTTC
NA	TRBV7-2	TRBJ2-1	NA	CASSLGGRVVNEQFF	TGTGCCAGCAGCTTAGGGGGTAGGGTGGTAAATGAGCAGTTCTTC
TRBD2	TRBV27	TRBJ2-7	NA	CASSLRPPAGVHEQYF	TGTGCCAGCAGTTTACGCCCTCCAGCGGGGGTCCACGAGCAGTACTTC
NA	TRBV11-3	TRBJ1-1	NA	CASSLGSGADTEAFF	TGTGCCAGCAGCTTGGGGTCAGGGGCGGACACTGAAGCTTTCTTT
TRBD1	TRBV10-3	TRBJ2-3	NA	CAISRQGDTDTQYF	TGTGCCATCAGTAGACAGGGGGACACAGATACGCAGTATTTT
NA	TRBV5-1	TRBJ2-7	NA	CASSNPRGAAEQYF	TGCGCCAGCAGCAACCCCCGAGGCGCAGCCGAGCAGTACTTC
NA	TRBV30	TRBJ1-4	few	CAWSAGSGRTNEKLFF	TGTGCCTGGAGTGCCGGTTCAGGGAGAACTAATGAAAAACTGTTTTTT
TRBD2	TRBV7-9	TRBJ2-3	NA	CASSLGLAGDTQYF	TGTGCCAGCAGCCTGGGACTAGCGGGAGATACGCAGTATTTT
TRBD1	TRBV29-1	TRBJ1-2	few	CSVEDRAGGHYGYTF	TGCAGCGTTGAAGATCGGGCAGGGGGGCACTATGGCTACACCTTC
NA	TRBV6-5	TRBJ1-4	NA	CAHPRGEKLFF	TGTGCCCACCCAAGGGGCGAAAAACTGTTTTTT
NA	TRBV2	TRBJ2-5	once	CASSESLSGAETQYF	TGTGCCAGCAGTGAGTCGTTATCGGGTGCGGAGACCCAGTACTTC
NA	TRBV28	TRBJ1-1	once	CESRGDTEAFF	TGTGAGTCCCGGGGGGACACTGAAGCTTTCTTT
NA	TRBV28	TRBJ1-2	NA	CASRVNYGYTF	TGTGCCAGCCGGGTAAACTATGGCTACACCTTC
TRBD1	TRBV2	TRBJ2-7	NA	CATDPGQGAREQYF	TGTGCTACCGACCCGGGACAGGGGGCACGCGAGCAGTACTTC
NA	TRBV5-1	TRBJ1-1	few	CASSLGGAPEAFF	TGCGCCAGCAGCTTGGGTGGGGCGCCTGAAGCTTTCTTT
NA	TRBV6-2/TRBV6-3	TRBJ1-5	NA	CASSYRNNQPQHF	TGTGCCAGCAGTTACAGGAACAATCAGCCCCAGCATTTT
NA	TRBV7-3	TRBJ2-2	NA	CASSLQGPPNTGELFF	TGTGCCAGCAGCTTACAGGGGCCCCCGAACACCGGGGAGCTGTTTTTT
NA	TRBV3-1/TRBV3-2	TRBJ1-4	NA	CASSLDPGGEKLFF	TGTGCCAGCAGCCTAGACCCCGGTGGGGAAAAACTGTTTTTT
NA	TRBV18	TRBJ2-7	NA	CASSPYSDGYEQYF	TGTGCCAGCTCACCCTATAGCGACGGATACGAGCAGTACTTC
TRBD1	TRBV9	TRBJ2-1	once	CASSFRDSYSNEQFF	TGTGCCAGCAGCTTCCGGGACAGTTATTCCAATGAGCAGTTCTTC
TRBD2	TRBV28	TRBJ2-2	NA	CASSREGPEITGELFF	TGTGCCAGCAGCCGGGAGGGCCCAGAAATCACCGGGGAGCTGTTTTTT
NA	TRBV4-2	TRBJ2-7	NA	CASSRELRPGVDEQYF	TGTGCCAGCAGCCGAGAACTCCGCCCCGGAGTAGATGAGCAGTACTTC
TRBD2	TRBV4-2	TRBJ2-1	NA	CASSQVPSGRNNEQFF	TGTGCCAGCAGCCAAGTTCCTAGCGGGAGAAACAATGAGCAGTTCTTC
TRBD2	TRBV7-3	TRBJ2-3	few	CASSLGASGSVWDTQYF	TGTGCCAGCAGCTTAGGGGCTAGCGGGAGCGTCTGGGATACGCAGTATTTT
NA	TRBV6-5	TRBJ2-2	NA	CASSPGLLNTGELFF	TGTGCCAGCAGTCCCGGCCTTTTGAACACCGGGGAGCTGTTTTTT
TRBD2	TRBV18	TRBJ2-7	few	CASSPLGLASTYEQYF	TGTGCCAGCTCACCTCTGGGACTAGCTTCCACCTACGAGCAGTACTTC
NA	TRBV28	TRBJ1-5	NA	CASSPTHRLLINQPQHF	TGTGCCAGCAGTCCCACCCACAGGCTCCTCATCAATCAGCCCCAGCATTTT
TRBD2	TRBV9	TRBJ2-2	NA	CASSPSGSGTGELFF	TGTGCCAGCAGCCCTAGCGGGAGCGGTACCGGGGAGCTGTTTTTT
NA	TRBV5-8	TRBJ2-7	NA	CASSLNDYEQYF	TGTGCCAGCAGCTTGAACGACTACGAGCAGTACTTC
NA	TRBV5-1	TRBJ2-2	NA	CASSLEQLPAGELFF	TGCGCCAGCAGCTTGGAACAACTCCCAGCCGGGGAGCTGTTTTTT
NA	TRBV19	TRBJ2-2	NA	CASNTGASRGTGELFF	TGTGCCAGTAATACGGGGGCCTCGAGGGGCACCGGGGAGCTGTTTTTT
TRBD1	TRBV2	TRBJ1-5	NA	CASRLQGSQPQHF	TGTGCCAGCAGATTACAGGGGAGTCAGCCCCAGCATTTT
NA	TRBV5-4	TRBJ2-3	NA	CASSLADTQYF	TGTGCCAGCAGCTTAGCAGATACGCAGTATTTT
TRBD2	TRBV2	TRBJ2-1	NA	CASSVEAGGRSEQFF	TGTGCCAGCAGTGTTGAAGCGGGGGGGCGGAGTGAGCAGTTCTTC
TRBD2	TRBV28	TRBJ2-7	few	CASSPQLAGADEQYF	TGTGCCAGCAGTCCACAACTAGCGGGAGCGGACGAGCAGTACTTC
NA	TRBV27	TRBJ2-7	NA	CASSLKGPGRYEQYF	TGTGCCAGCAGCTTAAAGGGACCAGGGCGGTACGAGCAGTACTTC
NA	TRBV11-1	TRBJ2-7	NA	CASSPLGVRGYEQYF	TGTGCCAGCAGTCCCCTAGGCGTTCGAGGCTACGAGCAGTACTTC
NA	TRBV13	TRBJ1-1	NA	CASRTQGSKGTEAFF	TGTGCCAGCAGAACCCAGGGGTCAAAGGGCACTGAAGCTTTCTTT
NA	TRBV5-1	TRBJ1-1	NA	CASSRQLLGTEAFF	TGCGCCAGCAGCCGGCAACTCTTGGGGACTGAAGCTTTCTTT
NA	TRBV3-1/TRBV3-2	TRBJ2-1	NA	CASSQGPTEDNEQFF	TGTGCCAGCAGCCAAGGACCGACAGAAGACAATGAGCAGTTCTTC
TRBD2	TRBV19	TRBJ2-5	NA	CASSSWGGSEETQYF	TGTGCCAGTAGTTCGTGGGGGGGAAGCGAAGAGACCCAGTACTTC
NA	TRBV21-1	TRBJ1-4	NA	CASSKNRRTGPGGKLFF	TGTGCCAGCAGCAAAAATAGACGGACAGGCCCAGGGGGAAAACTGTTTTTT
NA	TRBV19	TRBJ2-7	NA	CASSISGSDYEQYF	TGTGCCAGTAGTATCTCAGGCAGCGACTACGAGCAGTACTTC
NA	TRBV10-3	TRBJ2-7	once	CATSLSSDSHEQYF	TGTGCCACGTCTCTGTCGAGCGACAGCCACGAGCAGTACTTC
NA	TRBV6-5	TRBJ1-6	NA	CASRSDRIYNSPLHF	TGTGCCAGCAGATCCGACAGGATCTATAATTCACCCCTCCACTTT